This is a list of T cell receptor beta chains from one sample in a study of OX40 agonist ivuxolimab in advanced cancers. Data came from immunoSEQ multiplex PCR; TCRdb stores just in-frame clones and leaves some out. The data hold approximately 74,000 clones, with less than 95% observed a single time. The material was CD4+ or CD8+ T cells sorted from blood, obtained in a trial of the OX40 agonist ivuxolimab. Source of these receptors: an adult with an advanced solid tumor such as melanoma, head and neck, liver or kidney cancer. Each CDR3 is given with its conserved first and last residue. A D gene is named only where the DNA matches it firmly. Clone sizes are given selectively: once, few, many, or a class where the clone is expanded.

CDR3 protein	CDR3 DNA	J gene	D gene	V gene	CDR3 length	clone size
CASSELGGGYTF	TGCGCCAGCAGCGAGTTGGGGGGTGGCTACACCTTC	TRBJ1-2	-	TRBV5-1	12	few
CASSFGVGTDTQYF	TGTGCCAGCAGCTTCGGTGTGGGGACAGATACGCAGTATTTT	TRBJ2-3	-	TRBV7-6	14	-
CVRSSGLCYEQYF	TGTGTCAGAAGCTCGGGACTCTGCTACGAGCAGTACTTC	TRBJ2-7	-	TRBV7-5	13	-
CASSPGAGLTYEQYF	TGTGCCAGCAGTCCCGGTGCGGGGCTCACTTACGAGCAGTACTTC	TRBJ2-7	-	TRBV6-6	15	-
CASRTSGTARGGTDTQYF	TGTGCCAGTAGGACTAGCGGGACAGCGAGGGGGGGCACAGATACGCAGTATTTT	TRBJ2-3	TRBD2	TRBV19	18	-
CASSQTTGTASYEQYF	TGCGCCAGCAGTCAGACTACCGGGACTGCTTCCTACGAGCAGTACTTC	TRBJ2-7	-	TRBV23-1	16	-
CAWRLSDGGAYYSNQPQHF	TGTGCCTGGAGACTATCTGACGGGGGGGCCTATTATAGCAATCAGCCCCAGCATTTT	TRBJ1-5	-	TRBV30	19	-
CASSPGTGANTEAFF	TGCGCCAGCAGCCCCGGGACAGGGGCTAACACTGAAGCTTTCTTT	TRBJ1-1	TRBD1	TRBV5-1	15	-
CASSLDLLAGSTDTQYF	TGTGCCAGCAGTCTTGACTTACTAGCGGGGAGCACAGATACGCAGTATTTT	TRBJ2-3	TRBD2	TRBV28	17	-
CASSPVMGGTQYF	TGTGCCAGCAGCCCGGTGATGGGGGGGACCCAGTACTTC	TRBJ2-5	-	TRBV9	13	-
CASSELRARTEAFF	TGTGCCAGCAGTGAACTACGAGCGCGCACTGAAGCTTTCTTT	TRBJ1-1	-	TRBV2	14	-
CASSPGTDYQPQHF	TGTGCCAGCAGTCCTGGGACAGACTATCAGCCCCAGCATTTT	TRBJ1-5	TRBD1	TRBV28	14	many
CASSDEQGSSGKLFF	TGTGCCAGCAGTGACGAACAGGGATCGAGCGGAAAACTGTTTTTT	TRBJ1-4	-	TRBV2	15	-
CASSSGTRNTGELFF	TGTGCCAGTAGTTCCGGGACTAGGAACACCGGGGAGCTGTTTTTT	TRBJ2-2	TRBD2	TRBV19	15	-
CASRLGPNTEAFF	TGTGCCAGCAGGTTGGGACCGAACACTGAAGCTTTCTTT	TRBJ1-1	-	TRBV7-3	13	few
CASSLILAGGTGELFF	TGTGCCAGCAGTTTAATACTAGCGGGAGGCACCGGGGAGCTGTTTTTT	TRBJ2-2	TRBD2	TRBV28	16	-
CASSEGRTIRNEKLFF	TGTGCCAGCAGTGAAGGACGGACCATTCGTAATGAAAAACTGTTTTTT	TRBJ1-4	-	TRBV2	16	-
CASSLATYLMNTEAFF	TGTGCCAGCAGTTTAGCTACGTACCTCATGAACACTGAAGCTTTCTTT	TRBJ1-1	-	TRBV28	16	-
CASSGSGRQETQYF	TGTGCCAGCAGCGGTAGCGGGAGACAAGAGACCCAGTACTTC	TRBJ2-5	TRBD2	TRBV9	14	-
CASSFWAMDNEQFF	TGTGCCAGCAGCTTTTGGGCAATGGACAATGAGCAGTTCTTC	TRBJ2-1	-	TRBV13	14	few
CASSQELRQGATDTQYF	TGCGCCAGCAGCCAAGAATTGCGGCAGGGGGCCACAGATACGCAGTATTTT	TRBJ2-3	TRBD1	TRBV5-4	17	-
CASSESGRTDTQYF	TGTGCCAGCAGTGAGAGCGGACGCACAGATACGCAGTATTTT	TRBJ2-3	-	TRBV6-1	14	-
CASSLAWAGTQYF	TGTGCCAGCAGCTTAGCCTGGGCTGGTACGCAGTATTTT	TRBJ2-3	-	TRBV7-6	13	-
CASSFSLAGHNEQFF	TGTGCCAGCAGTTTTTCCCTAGCGGGACACAATGAGCAGTTCTTC	TRBJ2-1	TRBD2	TRBV28	15	-
CASSPNFGTERTQYF	TGTGCCAGCAGTCCGAATTTTGGGACCGAGAGAACCCAGTACTTC	TRBJ2-5	-	TRBV5-4	15	-
CASSVNWSPLGYTF	TGTGCCAGCAGTGTGAATTGGAGCCCTCTTGGCTACACCTTC	TRBJ1-2	-	TRBV28	14	-
CASSPEGSRTGELFF	TGCGCCAGCAGCCCTGAAGGGAGCCGCACCGGGGAGCTGTTTTTT	TRBJ2-2	-	TRBV5-1	15	-
CASSLASQYGYTF	TGTGCCAGCAGCTTAGCTTCTCAATATGGCTACACCTTC	TRBJ1-2	-	TRBV7-9	13	-
CASSEATSETQYF	TGTGCCAGCAGCGAGGCGACCTCAGAGACCCAGTACTTC	TRBJ2-5	-	TRBV27	13	-
CATSRRGVDTDTQYF	TGTGCCACCAGCAGACGGGGGGTCGACACAGATACGCAGTATTTT	TRBJ2-3	TRBD2	TRBV15	15	-
CAITPSRGAGEQYF	TGTGCCATCACCCCCTCCCGGGGGGCAGGCGAGCAGTACTTC	TRBJ2-7	-	TRBV10-3	14	-
CASSLASEATEAFF	TGCGCCAGCAGCTTGGCATCCGAAGCCACTGAAGCTTTCTTT	TRBJ1-1	-	TRBV5-1	14	-
CASSQEWDAPLGNTIYF	TGTGCCAGCAGCCAGGAATGGGACGCTCCTCTGGGAAACACCATATATTTT	TRBJ1-3	-	TRBV4-2	17	-
CASSEGRGTNEKLFF	TGTGCCAGCAGTGAAGGTCGTGGCACTAATGAAAAACTGTTTTTT	TRBJ1-4	-	TRBV2	15	-
CASSPLAGGGNEQFF	TGTGCCAGCTCACCACTTGCGGGAGGAGGTAATGAGCAGTTCTTC	TRBJ2-1	TRBD2	TRBV18	15	-
CASTLDRGLSGANVLTF	TGTGCCAGCACTTTGGACAGGGGGCTCTCTGGGGCCAACGTCCTGACTTTC	TRBJ2-6	TRBD1	TRBV28	17	-
CASSPRDRGYEQYF	TGTGCCAGCAGCCCCCGGGACAGGGGCTACGAGCAGTACTTC	TRBJ2-7	TRBD1	TRBV7-2	14	-
CASSWRGGNQPQHF	TGTGCCAGCAGTTGGAGGGGGGGCAATCAGCCCCAGCATTTT	TRBJ1-5	-	TRBV2	14	-
CSASAEETQYF	TGCAGTGCTAGCGCAGAAGAGACCCAGTACTTC	TRBJ2-5	-	TRBV20-1	11	-
CASSDSGTDNEKLFF	TGTGCCAGCAGCGATTCCGGGACAGACAATGAAAAACTGTTTTTT	TRBJ1-4	TRBD1	TRBV5-6	15	-
CASSLYGTDSYNEQFF	TGTGCCAGCAGCTTGTACGGGACAGATTCCTACAATGAGCAGTTCTTC	TRBJ2-1	TRBD1	TRBV7-2	16	-
CASSLKASGTYEQYF	TGTGCCAGCAGCTTAAAGGCTAGCGGGACTTACGAGCAGTACTTC	TRBJ2-7	TRBD2	TRBV11-3	15	-
CSARRLVPLF	TGCAGTGCTCGTAGACTAGTTCCTCTCTTC	TRBJ2-1	-	TRBV20-1	10	-
CASSLSTGYSPLHF	TGTGCCAGCAGCTTATCGACAGGGTACTCACCCCTCCACTTT	TRBJ1-6	TRBD1	TRBV7-8	14	-
CASSRGQLGETQYF	TGTGCCAGCAGCCGGGGACAGCTAGGGGAGACCCAGTACTTC	TRBJ2-5	TRBD1	TRBV7-8	14	once
CASSYYQGDYGYTF	TGTGCCAGCAGTTACTATCAGGGGGACTATGGCTACACCTTC	TRBJ1-2	TRBD1	TRBV6-5	14	few
CASSYSRRAYEQYF	TGTGCCAGCAGTTACTCGAGGCGGGCCTACGAGCAGTACTTC	TRBJ2-7	-	TRBV6-5	14	-
CASSLAPSTDTQYF	TGTGCCAGCAGCTTAGCACCTAGCACAGATACGCAGTATTTT	TRBJ2-3	-	TRBV11-1	14	-
CASSLVPGETQYF	TGTGCTAGCAGCTTGGTCCCCGGAGAGACCCAGTACTTC	TRBJ2-5	-	TRBV7-7	13	-
CASSLDLAGGKTQYF	TGTGCCAGCAGCTTAGATTTAGCGGGAGGGAAGACCCAGTACTTC	TRBJ2-5	TRBD2	TRBV11-3	15	-
CASSVGTANSPLHF	TGTGCCAGCAGCGTAGGTACAGCGAATTCACCCCTCCACTTT	TRBJ1-6	-	TRBV9	14	-
CASSPRTGGDTQYF	TGTGCCAGCAGTCCGAGGACAGGAGGGGATACGCAGTATTTT	TRBJ2-3	-	TRBV5-4	14	-
CASSPPVGGSSYNEQFF	TGTGCCAGCTCACCACCGGTTGGGGGGAGCTCCTACAATGAGCAGTTCTTC	TRBJ2-1	-	TRBV18	17	-
CASSQARHGSGELFF	TGTGCCAGCAGCCAAGCTAGGCATGGCTCCGGGGAGCTGTTTTTT	TRBJ2-2	-	TRBV14	15	-
CASSLEVSGGYNEQFF	TGCGCCAGCAGCTTGGAGGTTAGCGGGGGTTACAATGAGCAGTTCTTC	TRBJ2-1	TRBD2	TRBV5-1	16	once
CAISGTGGDTQYF	TGTGCCATCAGTGGGACGGGGGGGGATACGCAGTATTTT	TRBJ2-3	TRBD2	TRBV10-3	13	-
CASSLDGVYTDTQYF	TGCGCCAGCAGCTTGGACGGAGTGTACACAGATACGCAGTATTTT	TRBJ2-3	-	TRBV5-1	15	-
CASSYASGGLTDTQYF	TGTGCCAGCAGTTACGCTAGCGGGGGCCTCACAGATACGCAGTATTTT	TRBJ2-3	TRBD2	TRBV6-5	16	-
CASSFSRSGNEQFF	TGCGCCAGCAGCTTTTCCCGGTCCGGCAATGAGCAGTTCTTC	TRBJ2-1	-	TRBV5-1	14	-